A selection of T cell receptor beta chains follows, all from one sample in a study of TIL therapy for anti-PD-1-resistant metastatic lung cancer. TCRdb's table, derived via immunoSEQ multiplex PCR, lists solely in-frame clones and lacks some. The sample has 6,500 or so clones, around 57% seen once. This sample comprised tumor tissue, obtained at baseline. These receptors were obtained from a person aged 25-80 years with non-small cell lung cancer. CDR3s include the opening cysteine and the closing phenylalanine or tryptophan. The D gene is left open where the match is weak. Not every row has a clone size; where given, it reads once, few, many or a size class.

d_call	v_call	j_call	clone_size	cdr3_nt	cdr3_aa
TRBD2	TRBV4-1	TRBJ2-7	NA	TGCGCCAGCAGCCAAACGGCACTAGCGGGATATCGCGAGCAGTACTTC	CASSQTALAGYREQYF
NA	TRBV19	TRBJ1-1	few	TGTGCCAGTAGTATGAATAATCGGGACACTGAAGCTTTCTTT	CASSMNNRDTEAFF
NA	TRBV19	TRBJ1-2	NA	TGTGCCAGTAGTATAGGGTCAGGGGCACGCGGCGGCTACACCTTC	CASSIGSGARGGYTF
NA	TRBV6-1	TRBJ1-5	medium-sized	TGTGCCAGCAGTGGGTTAGTGGGGTATAGCAATCAGCCCCAGCATTTT	CASSGLVGYSNQPQHF
NA	TRBV5-5	TRBJ2-3	NA	TGTGCCAGCAGCTTGGTCCACGGGCGAGATACGCAGTATTTT	CASSLVHGRDTQYF
NA	TRBV11-1	TRBJ1-6	NA	TGTGCCAGCAGCTTTGACAATTCACCCCTCCACTTT	CASSFDNSPLHF
TRBD2	TRBV7-6	TRBJ2-3	NA	TGTGCCAGCAGCTTAGGGCACGGGGGGAGCACAGATACGCAGTATTTT	CASSLGHGGSTDTQYF
NA	TRBV6-1	TRBJ1-5	NA	TGTGCCAGCAGTGAAGTCAGGACACTTGCTCAGCCCCAGCATTTT	CASSEVRTLAQPQHF
NA	TRBV27	TRBJ2-1	once	TGTGCCAGCAGTTTAGCGGGGCAGGCTTACAATGAGCAGTTCTTC	CASSLAGQAYNEQFF
NA	TRBV19	TRBJ2-3	medium-sized	TGTGCCAGTAGTATGGCAAACACAGATACGCAGTATTTT	CASSMANTDTQYF
NA	TRBV10-1	TRBJ2-1	NA	TGCGCCAGCAGTGAGTCGTCGGAAGGGGGCAATGAGCAGTTCTTC	CASSESSEGGNEQFF
NA	TRBV2	TRBJ1-1	NA	TGTGCCAGCAGGGGGGACCGATCGCAAGCTTTCTTT	CASRGDRSQAFF
TRBD1	TRBV30	TRBJ1-2	NA	TGTGCCTGGAGTCCAACTCCGGGACAGGGAAATGGCTACACCTTC	CAWSPTPGQGNGYTF
NA	TRBV4-2	TRBJ1-3	few	TGTGCCAGCAGCCAAGTTCCAGGGGAAGGAAACACCATATATTTT	CASSQVPGEGNTIYF
TRBD2	TRBV11-3	TRBJ2-1	NA	TGTGCCAGCAGCTTAGGGCGTAGCGGGAGCGAGCAGTTCTTC	CASSLGRSGSEQFF
NA	TRBV29-1	TRBJ1-2	NA	TGCAGCGCCGGGGGGTGGACAGCCGCCAACGATGGCTACACCTTC	CSAGGWTAANDGYTF
TRBD1	TRBV19	TRBJ2-2	medium-sized	TGTGCCAGTAGTCTCCGGACAGGGACGGGCACCGGGGAGCTGTTTTTT	CASSLRTGTGTGELFF
NA	TRBV6-5	TRBJ1-6	NA	TGTGCCAGCACCCTATCAAGGTACACCCTCCACTTT	CASTLSRYTLHF
NA	TRBV27	TRBJ1-2	medium-sized	TGTGCCAGCAGTTTATCTCCCTCGACGGCTAACTATGGCTACACCTTC	CASSLSPSTANYGYTF
NA	TRBV6-2/TRBV6-3	TRBJ1-3	NA	TGTGCCAGCAGTCCCCCTGGGAGGCGTAGCTCTGGAAACACCATATATTTT	CASSPPGRRSSGNTIYF
NA	TRBV6-6	TRBJ2-2	NA	TGTGCCAGCAGTTACACGCCGGAATATACCGGGGAGCTGTTTTTT	CASSYTPEYTGELFF
TRBD1	TRBV2	TRBJ2-7	once	TGTGCCAGCAGTGCGACAGGGGGCTACGAGCAGTACTTC	CASSATGGYEQYF
NA	TRBV29-1	TRBJ2-4	NA	TGCAGCGTTGAGCAGGGACGGCGGAACATTCAGTACTTC	CSVEQGRRNIQYF